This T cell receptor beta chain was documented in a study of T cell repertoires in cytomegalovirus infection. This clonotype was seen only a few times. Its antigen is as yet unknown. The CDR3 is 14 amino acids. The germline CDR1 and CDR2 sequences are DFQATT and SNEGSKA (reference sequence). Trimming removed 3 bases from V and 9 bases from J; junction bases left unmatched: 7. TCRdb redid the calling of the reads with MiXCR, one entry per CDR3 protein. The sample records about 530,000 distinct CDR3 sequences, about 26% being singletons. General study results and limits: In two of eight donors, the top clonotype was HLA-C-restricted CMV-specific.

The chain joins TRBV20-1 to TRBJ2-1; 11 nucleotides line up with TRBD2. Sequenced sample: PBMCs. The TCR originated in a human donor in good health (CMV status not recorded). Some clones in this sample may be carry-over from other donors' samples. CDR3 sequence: CSASVAGGYGEQFF. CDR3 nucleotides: TGCAGTGCTAGTGTAGCGGGAGGGTATGGTGAGCAGTTCTTC.